Listed below are T cell receptor beta chains from one sample, sequenced in a study of shared clonotypes between healthy human individuals. The table came from immunoSEQ multiplex PCR; TCRdb's copy has only in-frame clones and leaves some out. The sample contains about 1 million clones, about 70% of which appear only once. The sequenced sample was memory CD4+ T cells sorted from blood. These TCRs come from a man aged 18 to 29 in good health. Both conserved end residues are part of each CDR3. A D gene is named only where the DNA matches it firmly. Only part of the rows carry a size: once, few, many, or a class if the clone is expanded.

clone_size	v_call	j_call	d_call	cdr3_aa	cdr3_nt
many	TRBV25-1	TRBJ1-6	TRBD1	CASSVGTGGANSPLHF	TGTGCCAGCAGTGTAGGAACAGGGGGCGCGAATTCACCCCTCCACTTT
NA	TRBV14	TRBJ2-4	NA	CASSLGGNIQYF	TGTGCCAGCAGCTTAGGCGGAAACATTCAGTACTTC
NA	TRBV6-6	TRBJ2-6	TRBD1	CASRYLGTAPLPLYF	TGTGCCAGCAGGTACCTCGGGACAGCTCCCCTACCCCTATATTTC
NA	TRBV2	TRBJ1-1	NA	CASRPNSVTEAFF	TGTGCCAGCAGACCCAACAGTGTCACTGAAGCTTTCTTT
few	TRBV18	TRBJ2-3	NA	CASSPSQDTQYF	TGTGCCAGCTCACCTAGTCAAGATACGCAGTATTTT
NA	TRBV5-1	TRBJ1-6	TRBD1	CASSLTTGNSPLHF	TGCGCCAGCAGCTTAACGACAGGGAATTCACCCCTCCACTTT
few	TRBV27	TRBJ1-1	NA	CASSFNGRGEAFF	TGTGCCAGCAGTTTCAACGGGAGAGGTGAAGCTTTCTTT
NA	TRBV7-9	TRBJ1-1	TRBD1	CASSSAGQGASEAFF	TGTGCCAGCAGCTCGGCGGGACAGGGGGCTAGTGAAGCTTTCTTT
NA	TRBV5-6	TRBJ2-4	NA	CASSEGAKNIQYF	TGTGCCAGCAGCGAGGGTGCCAAAAACATTCAGTACTTC
NA	TRBV11-1	TRBJ2-7	NA	CASSGRGSYEQYF	TGTGCCAGCAGCGGCAGGGGAAGCTACGAGCAGTACTTC
many	TRBV2	TRBJ2-5	TRBD2	CASSEHLAGALSLAQYF	TGTGCCAGCAGTGAACACCTAGCGGGGGCCCTTTCTCTCGCCCAGTACTTC
NA	TRBV7-8	TRBJ2-5	TRBD2	CASTYSGAPAQYF	TGTGCCAGCACCTATAGCGGGGCCCCGGCCCAGTACTTC
NA	TRBV7-2	TRBJ2-4	TRBD1	CASSFDPGQKNIQYF	TGTGCCAGCAGCTTTGACCCGGGACAGAAAAACATTCAGTACTTC
once	TRBV9	TRBJ1-1	NA	CASSVDLKNTEAFF	TGTGCCAGCAGCGTAGACCTGAAGAACACTGAAGCTTTCTTT
many	TRBV28	TRBJ1-4	NA	CASSLATAGFEKLFF	TGTGCCAGCAGTTTAGCAACCGCGGGCTTCGAAAAACTGTTTTTT
NA	TRBV13	TRBJ2-7	NA	CASSSGTVSLYEQYF	TGTGCCAGCAGCTCCGGGACGGTGAGTTTGTACGAGCAGTACTTC
NA	TRBV5-1	TRBJ2-1	TRBD2	CASSLGTSGRYNEQFF	TGCGCCAGCAGCTTGGGGACGAGCGGGAGGTACAATGAGCAGTTCTTC
NA	TRBV5-6	TRBJ2-2	NA	CASSFLRDPPATGELFF	TGTGCCAGCAGCTTCTTACGGGACCCTCCCGCCACCGGGGAGCTGTTTTTT
NA	TRBV5-1	TRBJ2-7	NA	CASSLGQVGREQYF	TGCGCCAGCAGCTTGGGACAGGTCGGCCGGGAGCAGTACTTC
many	TRBV5-4	TRBJ2-3	NA	CASSIPQPDTQYF	TGTGCCAGCAGTATACCCCAACCAGATACGCAGTATTTT
NA	TRBV10-3	TRBJ2-7	TRBD1	CAISDGTGGYEQYF	TGTGCCATCAGTGATGGGACAGGGGGCTACGAGCAGTACTTC
once	TRBV11-3	TRBJ2-2	TRBD1	CASSSPFEGQFAGELFF	TGTGCCAGCAGCTCCCCCTTTGAGGGACAGTTCGCCGGGGAGCTGTTTTTT
NA	TRBV18	TRBJ1-2	NA	CASSPGPQRYGYTF	TGTGCCAGCTCACCTGGGCCCCAGAGGTATGGCTACACCTTC
NA	TRBV5-1	TRBJ1-4	NA	CASSLSPRDGNEKLFF	TGCGCCAGCAGCTTATCCCCTAGGGACGGCAATGAAAAACTGTTTTTT
NA	TRBV5-6	TRBJ1-1	NA	CASSFYSRQFEAFF	TGTGCCAGCAGCTTCTACTCTCGACAGTTCGAAGCTTTCTTT
NA	TRBV7-2	TRBJ2-7	TRBD1	CASSLGQGAYEQYF	TGTGCCAGCAGCTTAGGACAGGGGGCGTACGAGCAGTACTTC
NA	TRBV19	TRBJ1-5	NA	CASRGGGTWNQPQHF	TGTGCCAGTAGGGGAGGGGGAACGTGGAATCAGCCCCAGCATTTT
NA	TRBV5-1	TRBJ1-1	TRBD1	CASSLRSDRATNTEAFF	TGCGCCAGCAGCTTGCGATCTGACAGGGCGACAAACACTGAAGCTTTCTTT
NA	TRBV6-1	TRBJ1-6	NA	CAGRDPGVSSPLHF	TGTGCCGGCCGGGACCCGGGGGTTAGTTCACCCCTCCACTTT
NA	TRBV21-1	TRBJ2-7	NA	CASSKDFYGTGYEQYF	TGTGCCAGCAGCAAAGATTTCTATGGGACAGGGTACGAGCAGTACTTC
NA	TRBV29-1	TRBJ2-7	TRBD2	CSVSGRTYEQYF	TGCAGCGTTAGCGGGAGGACCTACGAGCAGTACTTC
NA	TRBV6-5	TRBJ2-7	NA	CASSYSVGGGSYEQYF	TGTGCCAGCAGTTACTCGGTAGGAGGGGGCTCCTACGAGCAGTACTTC
NA	TRBV10-3	TRBJ2-5	NA	CAIGIRLQETQYF	TGTGCCATCGGTATAAGACTCCAAGAGACCCAGTACTTC
many	TRBV7-9	TRBJ2-6	NA	CASSSWTSGGLSGANVLTF	TGTGCCAGCAGCTCCTGGACATCCGGAGGGCTCTCTGGGGCCAACGTCCTGACTTTC
NA	TRBV11-2	TRBJ1-4	NA	CASSSSFLGGNEKLFF	TGTGCCAGCAGCTCATCCTTTTTAGGGGGAAATGAAAAACTGTTTTTT
few	TRBV6-1	TRBJ1-1	NA	CASTTEGGKNTEAFF	TGTGCCAGCACAACGGAGGGGGGGAAAAACACTGAAGCTTTCTTT
few	TRBV7-2	TRBJ1-1	TRBD1	CASSWNRDSAKAFF	TGTGCCAGCAGCTGGAACCGGGACAGTGCGAAAGCTTTCTTT
NA	TRBV7-9	TRBJ2-3	NA	CASSRAGLSDTQYF	TGTGCCAGCAGCCGCGCCGGGCTTTCAGATACGCAGTATTTT
many	TRBV2	TRBJ2-4	TRBD1	CASRIQGAAKNIQYF	TGTGCCAGCAGGATACAGGGGGCTGCCAAAAACATTCAGTACTTC